A single sample gave rise to the 6 T cell receptor beta chains below, sequenced in a study of blood T cell repertoires in COVID-19 (TCRdb year 2020). Receptor libraries were prepared by the immunoSEQ multiplex PCR assay. In TCRdb, the immuneACCESS table is reduced to in-frame sequences with V and J assigned. These tables do not hold every clone; where another copy was compared, an unresolved V gene accounts for under half, and the others remain unexplained. The sample table contains around 86,000 clones; only one count was recorded for about 83% of them. The leading ten clones occupy roughly 30% of the sample. The material sequenced was peripheral blood. Source of these receptors: a woman of 80 years or more with acute or convalescent COVID-19.

The chain has TRBV6-5 and TRBJ1-1; TRBD1 matches at 7 bases. The CDR3 loop spans 12 amino acids. In germline, CDR1 is MNHEY, CDR2 SVGAGI. The V and J ends lost 0 bases and 11 bases, in that order; junction bases with no gene match: 3. CDR3 protein: CASSYSTGQAFF. CDR3 DNA: TGTGCCAGCAGTTACTCGACAGGGCAGGCTTTCTTT.

J is TRBJ2-1 and V is TRBV11-3, with 8 bases identical to TRBD2. V lost 4 bases to trimming and J lost 2 bases; unmatched junction nucleotides: 4. Germline CDR1 and CDR2: SGHNT and YENEEA. This CDR3 has 15 residues. CDR3 residues: CASSSRLATYNEQFF. The CDR3 DNA sequence: TGTGCCAGCAGCTCCCGACTAGCGACCTACAATGAGCAGTTCTTC. The full variable domain, rest sourced from reference TRBV11-3 and TRBJ2-1, is EAGVVQSPRYKIIEKKQPVAFWCNPISGHNTLYWYLQNLGQGPELLIRYENEEAVDDSQLPKDRFSAERLKGVDSTLKIQPAELGDSAVYLCASSSRLATYNEQFFGPGTRLTVL.

This clone has only one observation. This sequence joins TRBV15 and TRBJ2-7; 8 bases align to TRBD1. V was clipped by 1 base and J by 2 bases; unmatched bases: 4. CDR3 size: 15 residues. The V gene's germline CDR1 is LNHNV and CDR2 YYDKDF (reference sequence). CDR3: CATSRVTGVAYEQYF. DNA for the CDR3: TGTGCCACCAGCAGAGTGACAGGGGTCGCCTACGAGCAGTACTTC.

The V and J genes are TRBV10-3 and TRBJ2-3, with TRBD1 matching over 10 bases. V shed 7 bases and J 4 bases; nucleotides not matched to a gene: 2. CDR3 length: 13 amino acids. The germline gives CDR1 ENHRY, CDR2 SYGVKD. This CDR3 reads CAITGQGADTQYF. CDR3 in DNA: TGTGCCATCACTGGACAGGGGGCAGATACGCAGTATTTT.

The chain links TRBV29-1 to TRBJ2-1; perhaps TRBD1 as D (5 bases). The ends were cut back, 3 bases at V and 2 bases at J, with 11 bases in the middle. The CDR3 covers 14 residues. Germline V gene data show CDR1 as SQVTM and CDR2 as ANQGSEA. CDR3 in DNA: TGCAGCGTTGATCTACAGGACGCCTACAATGAGCAGTTCTTC. Amino acid sequence: CSVDLQDAYNEQFF.

The V gene is TRBV2, the J gene TRBJ2-3, with 7 bases identical to TRBD2. Trimming cost V 7 bases and J 3 bases; bases outside gene matches: 7. Germline V gives CDR1 SNHLY, CDR2 FYNNEI. CDR3 length: 14 residues. The DNA of the CDR3 is TGTGCCAGCATGTCGGGACTATCGACAGATACGCAGTATTTT. Protein product: CASMSGLSTDTQYF.